Listed below are T cell receptor beta chains from one sample, sequenced in a study of T-cell memory formation after mild COVID-19. TCRdb recomputed calls from the 5' RACE reads with MiXCR, one row per CDR3 protein. The sample records 70,000 to 100,000 distinct CDR3 sequences, about 13% being singletons. The sample comprised PBMCs or a T cell subset sorted from them (not recorded which). The receptors stem from an adult woman who had mild COVID-19 (a few samples of this study predate the infection). Cell type and time point are not known. Each CDR3 is given with its conserved first and last residue. D genes are given only for firm matches. Expanded clones are given a class, and other clones once, few, many or no size at all.

j_call,v_call,clone_size,d_call,cdr3_aa,cdr3_nt
TRBJ2-5,TRBV5-1,many,-,CASSPGLGGETQYF,TGCGCCAGCAGCCCGGGGTTAGGCGGGGAGACCCAGTACTTC
TRBJ2-7,TRBV27,few,-,CATYRGGEQYF,TGTGCCACCTACAGGGGAGGCGAGCAGTACTTC
TRBJ1-2,TRBV14,-,-,CASSQLGVHKRYMDYGYTF,TGTGCCAGCAGCCAACTTGGGGTCCACAAGCGGTACATGGACTATGGCTACACCTTC
TRBJ2-7,TRBV12-3/TRBV12-4,-,TRBD1,CASSDPGTGEQYF,TGTGCCAGCAGTGACCCCGGGACAGGCGAGCAGTACTTC
TRBJ2-7,TRBV9,-,TRBD1,CASSPRDRGPYYEQYF,TGTGCCAGCAGCCCTCGCGACAGGGGGCCCTACTACGAGCAGTACTTC
TRBJ1-4,TRBV20-1,few,-,CSASRQAPHEKLFF,TGCAGTGCTAGCCGACAGGCTCCACATGAAAAACTGTTTTTT
TRBJ2-5,TRBV7-6,-,-,CASSLAPGGKETQYF,TGTGCCAGCAGCTTAGCCCCTGGGGGGAAAGAGACCCAGTACTTC
TRBJ1-1,TRBV12-3/TRBV12-4,-,-,CASSLGWGAEEAFF,TGTGCCAGCAGTTTAGGGTGGGGAGCGGAAGAAGCTTTCTTT
TRBJ2-7,TRBV7-6,many,-,CASSPEVALGYEQYF,TGTGCCAGCAGCCCAGAGGTAGCATTAGGCTACGAGCAGTACTTC
TRBJ2-5,TRBV20-1,many,-,CSARQGRGQETQYF,TGCAGTGCTAGACAGGGGAGGGGGCAAGAGACCCAGTACTTC
TRBJ1-1,TRBV5-6,-,TRBD1,CASSETGLGTEAFF,TGTGCCAGCAGCGAGACAGGGCTGGGCACTGAAGCTTTCTTT
TRBJ2-2,TRBV10-3,-,-,CAISEPRRDHGNTGELFF,TGTGCCATCAGTGAGCCCCGCCGGGACCATGGGAACACCGGGGAGCTGTTTTTT
TRBJ1-2,TRBV20-1,few,TRBD1,CSAKDRVLLYGYTF,TGCAGTGCTAAGGACAGGGTACTCCTCTATGGCTACACCTTC
TRBJ2-1,TRBV12-3/TRBV12-4,many,TRBD1,CASSPTGDYPEQFF,TGTGCCAGCTCCCCGACAGGGGATTATCCTGAGCAGTTCTTC
TRBJ2-6,TRBV5-5,few,-,CASSLGLGSSGANVLTF,TGTGCCAGCAGCTTGGGTCTGGGGAGCTCTGGGGCCAACGTCCTGACTTTC
TRBJ1-1,TRBV20-1,few,-,CSATVNTEAFF,TGCAGTGCCACGGTGAACACTGAAGCTTTCTTT
TRBJ2-1,TRBV7-9,-,TRBD2,CASSRGSWNEQFF,TGTGCCAGCAGTCGCGGGAGCTGGAATGAGCAGTTCTTC